The subject of this entry is one T cell receptor beta chain. Its antigen is unidentified. The sample comes from a study of EBV T-cell therapy then PD-1 blockade in nasopharyngeal carcinoma. The treatment denotes: AdE1-LMPpoly-expanded autologous EBV-specific T-cell therapy followed by anti-PD-1 nivolumab. Looked up from germline, CDR1 is MGHRA and CDR2 is YSYEKL. Losses at the gene ends were 1 base for V and 0 bases for J; bases not matched to a gene: 5. The CDR3 length is 16 residues. Some clones are missing from TCRdb's copy, which holds only in-frame ones; the method was immunoSEQ multiplex PCR. The sample has more than 20,000 clones; approximately 83% are singletons.

The chain links TRBV4-1 to TRBJ2-7; TRBD2 matches at 8 bases. The receptor's source is a middle-aged man with nasopharyngeal carcinoma. The material sequenced was CD8+ T cells from blood, taken at day -245 from a patient whose treatment included autologous EBV-specific T cells and nivolumab. Here the CDR3 DNA reads TGCGCCAGCAGCCAAGCCAGCGGGGGCCCCTCCTACGAGCAGTACTTC. This codes for CASSQASGGPSYEQYF.